Below are 20 T cell receptor beta chains sequenced from a single sample in a study of sequential checkpoint blockade in melanoma. Documented treatment: randomized to nivolumab then ipilimumab (arm A) or the reverse (arm B). TCRdb keeps only in-frame clones here, not all; method: immunoSEQ multiplex PCR. The sample holds 5,500 to 6,500 clones, around 58% seen once. The material sequenced was CD8+ T cells sorted from blood (inferred from file names), taken from a patient given nivolumab and ipilimumab in sequence. These receptors were obtained from a human donor with melanoma.

The sample holds a few counts of this clone. V and J are TRBV11-3 and TRBJ2-7, with a tentative D call TRBD2 (5 bases). V dropped 5 bases and J dropped 1 base, with 27 bases sitting between them. Germline CDR1 reads SGHNT; CDR2 reads YENEEA. The CDR3 sequence is 19 residues long. The CDR3 loop reads CASSPPIGLRKTPSYEQYF. CDR3 in DNA: TGTGCCAGCAGCCCTCCTATTGGACTTAGGAAAACTCCTTCCTACGAGCAGTACTTC.

The V and J genes are TRBV29-1 and TRBJ2-5; perhaps TRBD1 as D (5 bases). TRBJ2-7 matches the DNA end more closely, so the J call is doubtful. This CDR3 spans 11 amino acids. The V gene's germline CDR1 is SQVTM and CDR2 ANQGSEA. The DNA of the CDR3 is TGCAGCGTGGCGGACAATTACGAGCAGTACTTC. This gives the protein CSVADNYEQYF.

In this sample, this clone is medium-sized. The V and J genes are TRBV19 and TRBJ2-2; TRBD1 aligns across 7 bases. J lost 2 bases, V lost 5 bases, and 5 bases had no gene match. CDR1 is LNHDA, CDR2 SQIVND, per germline (reference sequence). CDR3 length equals 15 residues. In nucleotides, the CDR3 is TGTGCCAGTAGTCCCGGACAGGCTAACACCGGGGAGCTGTTTTTT. Translated, it gives CASSPGQANTGELFF.

This chain connects TRBV10-3 to TRBJ2-1; 9 bases are a match to TRBD1. V shed 3 bases and J 2 bases; nucleotides not matched to a gene: 5. The germline gives CDR1 ENHRY, CDR2 SYGVKD. CDR3 length: 16 residues. CDR3 loop: CAISELGQGAYNEQFF. The CDR3 region has the DNA TGTGCCATCAGTGAACTGGGACAGGGTGCCTACAATGAGCAGTTCTTC.

The chain employs TRBV7-2 and TRBJ2-7, with a weak D call TRBD2 (7 bases). The CDR3 runs to 16 residues. V was cut by 4 bases and J by 3 bases, with 19 bases left in between. The germline CDR1 and CDR2 sequences are SGHTA and FQGNSA. Written as DNA, the CDR3 is TGTGCCAGCAGCTCGAGGGGAGGGGGGGAAATCTACGAGCAGTACTTC. This codes for CASSSRGGGEIYEQYF. Together with reference TRBV7-2 and TRBJ2-7, the CDR3 gives the full variable domain: GAGVSQSPSNKVTEKGKDVELRCDPISGHTALYWYRQSLGQGLEFLIYFQGNSAPDKSGLPSDRFSAERTGGSVSTLTIQRTQQEDSAVYLCASSSRGGGEIYEQYFGPGTRLTVT.

The chain links TRBV7-8 to TRBJ2-2; 11 bases are a match to TRBD2. Trimming at V came to 5 bases and at J to 2 bases, leaving 4 bases not matched to a gene. Germline CDR1 is SGHVS and CDR2 is FQNEAQ. The CDR3 covers 16 residues. The CDR3, as DNA: TGTGCCAGCAGCAAGGGACTAGCGGAAAACACCGGGGAGCTGTTTTTT. Translated: CASSKGLAENTGELFF.

The chain couples TRBV7-9 to TRBJ2-1; 7 nucleotides line up with TRBD1. CDR1 is SEHNR and CDR2 is FQNEAQ in the germline V gene (reference sequence). The V segment lost 3 bases and the J segment 6 bases; nucleotides outside the gene matches: 8. This CDR3 region has 15 residues. CDR3 residues: CASSFGTGVINEQFF. The CDR3, as DNA: TGTGCCAGCAGCTTTGGAACAGGGGTAATCAATGAGCAGTTCTTC.

This clone turned up a few times. V and J are TRBV11-3 and TRBJ1-2, with unresolved D. Trimming left V 0 bases short and J 6 bases short, with 11 bases between. Germline V gene lookup returns CDR1 SGHNT and CDR2 YENEEA. This CDR3 has 14 residues. The CDR3 nucleotides read TGTGCCAGCAGCTTAGATCACGCAGTCGATGGCTACACCTTC. It specifies CASSLDHAVDGYTF.

V and J are TRBV4-1 and TRBJ2-7; TRBD2 matches 8 bases. The CDR3 has 16 amino acids. V gave up 2 bases and J gave up 2 bases; unmatched junction bases: 8. CDR1 is MGHRA and CDR2 is YSYEKL in the germline V gene. The CDR3 protein is CASSQLSGSGAYEQYF. The CDR3 bases are TGCGCCAGCAGCCAACTAAGCGGGAGTGGGGCCTACGAGCAGTACTTC.

This chain joins TRBV19 and TRBJ2-5; TRBD2 agrees at 8 bases. With the DNA end fitting TRBJ2-7 better, the J assignment may be wrong. Germline V lookup: CDR1 LNHDA, CDR2 SQIVND (reference sequence). This CDR3 contains 15 residues. The chain's CDR3 is CASAQAGVVTYEQYF. The CDR3 nucleotides are TGTGCCAGTGCTCAAGCGGGAGTGGTAACCTACGAGCAGTACTTC.

This clone occurred once. The chain joins TRBV2 to TRBJ1-4, with D possibly TRBD1 on 5 matching bases. V lost 6 bases and J 0 bases, leaving 14 bases between the germline ends. Germline V gene data show CDR1 as SNHLY and CDR2 as FYNNEI. The CDR3 length is 16 residues. The chain's CDR3 is CASSVAGRPTNEKLFF. CDR3 nucleotide sequence: TGTGCCAGCAGCGTGGCAGGGAGGCCAACTAATGAAAAACTGTTTTTT. Using reference TRBV2 and TRBJ1-4 for the parts outside the CDR3, the full variable domain is EPEVTQTPSHQVTQMGQEVILRCVPISNHLYFYWYRQILGQKVEFLVSFYNNEISEKSEIFDDQFSVERPDGSNFTLKIRSTKLEDSAMYFCASSVAGRPTNEKLFFGSGTQLSVL.

This chain joins TRBV7-9 and TRBJ1-4; 11 bases are a match to TRBD1. The CDR3 length is 16 residues. From germline, CDR1 is SEHNR and CDR2 FQNEAQ (reference sequence). The junction had 7 bases not matched to a gene; V was cut back by 4 bases and J by 6 bases. The CDR3 DNA follows: TGTGCCAGCAGCTCAGGACAGGGGGCAGCATATGAAAAACTGTTTTTT. Translating it yields CASSSGQGAAYEKLFF. The full variable domain, its missing parts supplied by reference TRBV7-9 and TRBJ1-4, is DTGVSQNPRHKITKRGQNVTFRCDPISEHNRLYWYRQTLGQGPEFLTYFQNEAQLEKSRLLSDRFSAERPKGSFSTLEIQRTEQGDSAMYLCASSSGQGAAYEKLFFGSGTQLSVL.

The chain combines TRBV10-1 with TRBJ2-7; 9 positions agree with TRBD1. The length of the CDR3 is 13 residues. V shed 8 bases, J shed 0 bases, and the junction held 2 bases outside the gene matches. Per germline, CDR1 WNHNN and CDR2 SYGVQD (reference sequence). CDR3 sequence (DNA): TGCGCCAGCTGGGGACAGGGCTCCTACGAGCAGTACTTC. It codes for CASWGQGSYEQYF.

J is TRBJ2-7 and V is TRBV27, with a tentative D call TRBD2 (5 bases). Germline V gene lookup returns CDR1 MNHEY and CDR2 SMNVEV (reference sequence). V lost 6 bases and J 5 bases, leaving 14 bases between the germline ends. This CDR3 spans 13 amino acids. CDR3 sequence (DNA): TGTGCCAGCAGCCCCGGCATCGGGAACGAGCAGTACTTC. It specifies CASSPGIGNEQYF.

This clone has a handful of counts. This chain joins TRBV27 and TRBJ2-5; TRBD2 agrees at 13 bases. Judging by the DNA end, TRBJ2-7 fits better; the J call may be wrong. Germline assignment: CDR1 MNHEY and CDR2 SMNVEV (reference sequence). The length of the CDR3 is 18 residues. CDR3 in DNA: TGTGCCAGCAGCCCCGGACTAGCGGGAGTGTCTGGTCTTTACGAGCAGTACTTC. Its protein is CASSPGLAGVSGLYEQYF.

The genes are TRBV29-1 and TRBJ2-7, with D hard to call. The CDR3 sequence is 13 residues long. Trimming left V 4 bases short and J 5 bases short, with 15 bases between. Germline assignment: CDR1 SQVTM and CDR2 ANQGSEA. CDR3 nucleotide sequence: TGCAGCGTTGGATCGACCTTGGGCCACGAGCAGTACTTC. The encoded protein is CSVGSTLGHEQYF.

The chain joins TRBV21-1 to TRBJ2-7; TRBD1, the table's D call, was not compared with the DNA. TRBV21-1 is a pseudogene segment. CDR3 length equals 19 residues. CDR3 sequence reads: CASSKDGRGAARKSYEQYF. CDR3 nucleotides: TGTGCCAGCAGCAAAGACGGCAGGGGGGCGGCTAGGAAATCCTACGAGCAGTACTTC.

The chain uses TRBV11-2 and TRBJ2-7, with 7 bases that match TRBD2. The CDR3 loop spans 14 amino acids. Germline CDR1 and CDR2: SGHAT and FQNNGV. The trim removed 2 bases at V and 5 bases at J, leaving 6 bases unmatched. This chain's CDR3 is CASSLNGGGNEQYF. The CDR3 nucleotides are TGTGCCAGCAGCTTAAATGGGGGAGGGAACGAGCAGTACTTC. Filled out from reference TRBV11-2 and TRBJ2-7, the complete variable domain reads EAGVAQSPRYKIIEKRQSVAFWCNPISGHATLYWYQQILGQGPKLLIQFQNNGVVDDSQLPKDRFSAERLKGVDSTLKIQPAKLEDSAVYLCASSLNGGGNEQYFGPGTRLTVT.

CDR3 region: CASSLTHNSPLHF. The CDR3 DNA reads as TGTGCCAGCAGCTTGACACACAATTCACCCCTCCACTTT. This chain links TRBV5-8 with TRBJ1-6; D is uncertain. The germline V gene encodes CDR1 SGHTS and CDR2 YDEGEE. The V end lost 1 base, the J end lost 7 bases, and 6 bases lay between the germline ends. CDR3 length: 13 amino acids.

Judged by abundance, this clone is hyperexpanded. The V gene is TRBV5-1, the J gene TRBJ1-1; 9 nucleotides match TRBD1. The CDR3 spans 13 residues. The germline V gene has CDR1 SGHRS and CDR2 YFSETQ. Trimming removed 1 base from V and 12 bases from J; junction bases left unmatched: 7. The CDR3 region has the DNA TGCGCCAGCAGCTTGATACAGGGGGCCGGGACTTTCTTT. It translates to CASSLIQGAGTFF. Together with reference TRBV5-1 and TRBJ1-1, the CDR3 gives the full variable domain: KAGVTQTPRYLIKTRGQQVTLSCSPISGHRSVSWYQQTPGQGLQFLFEYFSETQRNKGNFPGRFSGRQFSNSRSEMNVSTLELGDSALYLCASSLIQGAGTFFGQGTRLTVV.